These T cell receptor beta chains were read from a single sample in a study of blood T cell repertoires in COVID-19. This table comes from immunoSEQ multiplex PCR, and its TCRdb copy is limited to in-frame clones, with some not included. This table has hundreds of thousands of clones, around 82% appearing once. The sequenced sample was peripheral blood. The receptors shown here come from a woman at least 80 years old with active or convalescent COVID-19. The CDR3 runs from the conserved cysteine through the conserved F or W. Fields, in order: V gene, clone size, D gene, J gene, CDR3 DNA, CDR3 protein. A D gene is named only where the DNA matches it firmly. Some rows mark clone size as missing; the rest say once, few, many or name a class of expanded clone.

v_gene: TRBV21-1; abundance: .; d_gene: .; j_gene: TRBJ1-1; CDR3nt: TGTGCCAGCAGCAAAGTAGTGACAGGGGAGGGGAACACTGAAGCTTTCTTT; CDR3aa: CASSKVVTGEGNTEAFF
v_gene: TRBV2; abundance: .; d_gene: .; j_gene: TRBJ1-1; CDR3nt: TGTGCCAGCAGAGATAACAGGGAAAACACTGAAGCTTTCTTT; CDR3aa: CASRDNRENTEAFF
v_gene: TRBV7-7; abundance: .; d_gene: .; j_gene: TRBJ2-3; CDR3nt: TGTGCTAGCAGCTTACGGGCAGGGGAAACAGATACGCAGTATTTT; CDR3aa: CASSLRAGETDTQYF
v_gene: TRBV6-5; abundance: .; d_gene: TRBD1; j_gene: TRBJ2-1; CDR3nt: TGTGCCAGCGTTTGGGACAGCTCCTACAATGAGCAGTTCTTC; CDR3aa: CASVWDSSYNEQFF
v_gene: TRBV3-1/TRBV3-2; abundance: .; d_gene: .; j_gene: TRBJ1-1; CDR3nt: TGTGCCAGCAGCCAGAACAGGGACACTGAAGCTTTCTTT; CDR3aa: CASSQNRDTEAFF
v_gene: TRBV3-1/TRBV3-2; abundance: few; d_gene: TRBD1; j_gene: TRBJ1-4; CDR3nt: TGTGCCAGCAGTGGGAATGACAGGGGTGAAAAACTGTTTTTT; CDR3aa: CASSGNDRGEKLFF
v_gene: TRBV7-9; abundance: few; d_gene: TRBD2; j_gene: TRBJ2-2; CDR3nt: TGTGCCAGCAGCTCCTCAGCGGGGGGGCCGGAGACCGGGGAGCTGTTTTTT; CDR3aa: CASSSSAGGPETGELFF
v_gene: TRBV18; abundance: .; d_gene: .; j_gene: TRBJ2-5; CDR3nt: TGTGCCAGCTCACCCTGGGACAAAGGAAAAGAGACCCAGTACTTC; CDR3aa: CASSPWDKGKETQYF
v_gene: TRBV5-4; abundance: .; d_gene: TRBD1; j_gene: TRBJ2-2; CDR3nt: TGTGCCAGCAGCTTGCTCGGACAGGGGGACACCGGGGAGCTGTTTTTT; CDR3aa: CASSLLGQGDTGELFF
v_gene: TRBV14; abundance: .; d_gene: TRBD2; j_gene: TRBJ2-1; CDR3nt: TGTGCCAGCAGCCAAGGGCTAGCGGTGTACAATGAGCAGTTCTTC; CDR3aa: CASSQGLAVYNEQFF
v_gene: TRBV5-1; abundance: .; d_gene: TRBD2; j_gene: TRBJ2-5; CDR3nt: TGCGCCAGCACCCCGGCCCCAGCGGGGGTCAGTGAGACCCAGTACTTC; CDR3aa: CASTPAPAGVSETQYF
v_gene: TRBV12-5; abundance: few; d_gene: TRBD2; j_gene: TRBJ2-1; CDR3nt: TGTGCTAGTGGTTCTAGCGGAACCCCGGAGCAGTTCTTC; CDR3aa: CASGSSGTPEQFF